The 32 T cell receptor beta chains listed next were all sequenced from one sample in a study of identical twins. TCRdb reanalysed the 5' RACE reads using MiXCR and keeps one entry per CDR3 protein. This sample has more than 1.5 million distinct CDR3 sequences; around a third occur once, and the top ten carry around 0.3%. The sequenced material came from cord blood. These receptors all come from a newborn girl in good health.

The V call is TRBV5-1, the J call TRBJ1-4; 7 bases align to TRBD1. The CDR3 is 15 residues long. V trimming: 1 base; J trimming: 7 bases; junction bases outside the gene matches: 7. Germline V CDR1 and CDR2: SGHRS, YFSETQ. The CDR3 protein is CASSLSVTGSEKLFF. In nucleotides, the CDR3 is TGCGCCAGCAGCTTGAGTGTGACAGGGAGTGAAAAACTGTTTTTT.

The V and J genes are TRBV6-1 and TRBJ1-5; no clear D. Between the trimmed V and J ends, which lost 2 bases and 5 bases, there was a span of 10 bases. Germline V gene sequence: CDR1 MNHNS, CDR2 SASEGT. CDR3 size: 14 residues. CDR3 DNA: TGTGCCAGCAGTGAACGCGGAACTTATCAGCCCCAGCATTTT. Encoded protein: CASSERGTYQPQHF.

Note on this clonotype: An end of the junction does not agree with germline; a read error may underlie this. The J gene is TRBJ2-6, the V gene TRBV9; possible D gene TRBD1, 5 bases. CDR3 length: 15 amino acids. Germline lookup yields CDR1 SGDLS and CDR2 YYNGEE. CDR3 sequence (DNA): TGTGCCAGCAGCCCCCGACACTCTGGGGCCAACGTCCCGACTTTC. This translates into CASSPRHSGANVPTF.

The V and J genes are TRBV2 and TRBJ1-5; possible D gene TRBD1, 5 bases. Germline loops: CDR1 SNHLY, CDR2 FYNNEI. Trimming cost V 5 bases and J 3 bases, with 23 bases left between them. The CDR3 length is 18 residues. The CDR3 DNA is TGTGCCAGCAGTCGGGACCCATCCGGGACGGTATACAATCAGCCCCAGCATTTT. Its translation is CASSRDPSGTVYNQPQHF.

This clonotype was seen a few times. The chain links TRBV6-1 to TRBJ2-7, with 9 bases aligning to TRBD1. The CDR3 spans 13 residues. Germline V gene data show CDR1 as MNHNS and CDR2 as SASEGT. The V and J ends lost 9 bases and 4 bases, in that order; junction bases with no gene match: 7. The CDR3 here is CASLTGGWYEQYF. CDR3 DNA sequence: TGTGCCAGTCTGACAGGGGGTTGGTACGAGCAGTACTTC.

This sequence joins TRBV2 and TRBJ2-7; 11 bases are shared with TRBD2. The CDR3 is made up of 13 amino acids. V shed 7 bases and J 3 bases; nucleotides not matched to a gene: 2. In germline, CDR1 is SNHLY, CDR2 FYNNEI. CDR3 DNA sequence: TGTGCCAGCATGGGACTAGCGGTCTACGAGCAGTACTTC. Protein sequence: CASMGLAVYEQYF. The variable domain in full, completed from reference TRBV2 and TRBJ2-7, reads EPEVTQTPSHQVTQMGQEVILRCVPISNHLYFYWYRQILGQKVEFLVSFYNNEISEKSEIFDDQFSVERPDGSNFTLKIRSTKLEDSAMYFCASMGLAVYEQYFGPGTRLTVT.

The chain couples TRBV5-1 to TRBJ2-1, with 7 nucleotides matching TRBD1. The J call may be in error: the DNA end matches TRBJ2-7 better. The CDR3 runs to 16 residues. The germline V gene has CDR1 SGHRS and CDR2 YFSETQ. The CDR3 nucleotides are TGCGCCAGCAGCTTGATCCCGGGACAGTATAGGTACGAGCAGTACTTC. Amino acid sequence: CASSLIPGQYRYEQYF.

This rearrangement joins TRBV9 to TRBJ2-1; D remains ambiguous. The CDR3 is 14 residues long. The germline V and J ends were trimmed by 7 bases and 0 bases, with 11 bases remaining between them. Germline-derived CDR1 and CDR2 are SGDLS and YYNGEE. The CDR3 protein is CASESPSSYNEQFF. The CDR3 DNA is TGTGCCAGCGAGAGCCCCAGCTCCTACAATGAGCAGTTCTTC.

Comments on this clonotype: At one boundary the junction diverges from the germline segment, which might be a read error. The rearrangement uses TRBV5-1 and TRBJ2-7; D is perhaps TRBD2 (5 bases). The DNA end is a closer match to TRBJ2-1, so the J assignment may be wrong. CDR1 and CDR2 (germline): SGHRS, YFSETQ. This CDR3 has 13 residues. For the CDR3, the DNA is TGCGCCATCAGCTTGGAACGGGGCAATGAGCAGTTCTTC. This translates into CAISLERGNEQFF.

This clonotype was observed a handful of times. A read error may account for a junction end that differs from germline. The V and J genes are TRBV6-1 and TRBJ2-1; D is unclear. The CDR3 is made up of 12 amino acids. Germline values: CDR1 MNHNS, CDR2 SASEGT. CDR3 DNA sequence: TGTGCCGGCAGTGTAACAGTCAATGAGCAGTTCTTC. This codes for CAGSVTVNEQFF.

V and J are TRBV10-2 and TRBJ1-6; a possible D gene is TRBD1 (6 bases). This CDR3 is 14 amino acids long. Germline CDR1 reads WSHSY; CDR2 reads SAAADI. Trimming cost V 9 bases and J 5 bases, with 14 bases left between them. The CDR3 DNA reads TGCGCCAGGGGGGCGGCAGGGAATAATTCACCCCTCCACTTT. It is translated as CARGAAGNNSPLHF.

This clonotype turned up a few times. This chain links TRBV11-2 with TRBJ2-1, with 7 nucleotides matching TRBD2. The length of the CDR3 is 13 residues. Germline V gene lookup returns CDR1 SGHAT and CDR2 FQNNGV. Unmatched junction bases numbered 2, after V lost 1 base and J lost 8 bases. DNA of the CDR3: TGTGCCAGCAGCTTAGTGCGGGAGTATGAGCAGTTCTTC. Translation: CASSLVREYEQFF.

J is TRBJ1-6 and V is TRBV10-3; D is undetermined. Per germline, CDR1 ENHRY and CDR2 SYGVKD. The CDR3 is 13 residues long. The V and J ends lost 3 bases and 6 bases respectively, with 6 bases between them. This chain's CDR3 is CAISEVPNSPLHF. In DNA form, the CDR3 reads TGTGCCATCAGTGAAGTCCCTAATTCACCCCTCCACTTT.

The V call is TRBV5-1, the J call TRBJ2-1; 7 positions agree with TRBD2. Trimming removed 7 bases from V and 5 bases from J; junction bases left unmatched: 6. In germline, CDR1 is SGHRS, CDR2 YFSETQ. The CDR3 extends over 13 amino acids. The CDR3 sequence: CASWASGNNEQFF. CDR3 bases: TGCGCCAGCTGGGCTAGCGGAAACAATGAGCAGTTCTTC.

For this clonotype: The missing conserved phenylalanine or tryptophan at the end of this CDR3 makes a read error likely. It is unclear where the CDR3 begins or ends on the DNA, so no DNA is shown, and the CDR3 is as TCRdb lists it. The V and J genes are TRBV6-1 and TRBJ2-1; no check of the table's D call, TRBD2, against the DNA was made. CDR1 is MNHNS and CDR2 is SASEGT in the germline V gene. The CDR3 extends over 16 residues, inclusive of both ends. CDR3 region: CAADRAQGKYGYTFGS.

In regard to this clonotype: At one of its ends the junction is not consistent with the germline gene, which may arise from a read error. This chain uses TRBV6-5 with TRBJ1-5, with a weak D call TRBD1 (5 bases). The CDR3 sequence is 15 residues long. The germline V gene has CDR1 MNHEY and CDR2 SVGAGI. CDR3 nucleotide sequence: TGTGCCAGCAGTTCCGGATATTCAGGGAATCAGCCCCACCATTTT. Amino acid sequence: CASSSGYSGNQPHHF.

This chain uses TRBV21-1 with TRBJ2-1; the tabulated D call, TRBD2, remains unverified against the DNA. TRBV21-1 is reported as a pseudogene. The CDR3 is 18 amino acids. Here the CDR3 DNA reads TGTGCCAGCAGCAAAGCGAAGGGTCTGGCGGGGATAAACAATGAGCAGTTCTTC. This translates into CASSKAKGLAGINNEQFF.

The rearrangement uses TRBV2 and TRBJ2-2; D call uncertain. Trimming removed 4 bases at V and 7 bases at J, with 13 bases between. The length of the CDR3 is 14 residues. Germline CDR1 reads SNHLY; CDR2 reads FYNNEI. CDR3 DNA: TGTGCCAGCAGTGTTTTGGGGAATAGCGGGGAGCTGTTTTTT. It is translated as CASSVLGNSGELFF.

A few counts support this clonotype. The chain carries TRBV4-2 and TRBJ2-7; D perhaps matches TRBD2 (5 bases). This CDR3 has 13 amino acids. Germline V CDR1 and CDR2: LGHNA, YNFKEQ. V gave up 0 bases and J gave up 5 bases, with 8 bases separating them. Here the CDR3 DNA reads TGTGCCAGCAGCCAAGATAGGGAGCACGAGCAGTACTTC. Residues: CASSQDREHEQYF.

The rearrangement joins TRBV20-1 to TRBJ2-2, with D perhaps given as TRBD1 or TRBD2 (5 bases each). There are 15 residues in the CDR3. V was trimmed by 2 bases and J by 0 bases, leaving 10 bases between them. Germline V gives CDR1 DFQATT, CDR2 SNEGSKA (reference sequence). CDR3 sequence: CSARIGTANTGELFF. The CDR3 DNA reads as TGCAGTGCTAGAATCGGGACGGCGAACACCGGGGAGCTGTTTTTT.

V gene TRBV5-1 combines with J gene TRBJ2-1, with 12 positions matching TRBD2. Losses at the gene ends were 4 bases for V and 2 bases for J; bases not matched to a gene: 7. CDR1 is SGHRS and CDR2 is YFSETQ in the germline V gene. There are 17 residues in the CDR3. Here the CDR3 DNA reads TGCGCCAGCAGCACTGGACTAGCGGGGAGCCCCTACAATGAGCAGTTCTTC. Amino acid sequence: CASSTGLAGSPYNEQFF.

This clonotype was seen more than once but under ten times. The chain combines TRBV4-1 with TRBJ1-1; possibly TRBD1 for D (5 bases). V was trimmed by 0 bases and J by 11 bases, leaving 16 bases between them. In germline, CDR1 is MGHRA, CDR2 YSYEKL. This CDR3 region has 14 residues. CDR3 sequence: CASSQDGGRAAAFF. DNA of the CDR3: TGCGCCAGCAGCCAAGATGGCGGCAGGGCTGCGGCTTTCTTT.

The chain employs TRBV2 and TRBJ1-1; D perhaps matches TRBD1 (5 bases). CDR1 is SNHLY and CDR2 is FYNNEI in the germline V gene. This CDR3 contains 16 residues. Trimming took off 1 base at V and 0 bases at J, with 12 bases between the two ends. CDR3 protein: CASSEGGPTLNTEAFF. The CDR3 DNA reads as TGTGCCAGCAGTGAAGGGGGACCGACTTTGAACACTGAAGCTTTCTTT.

This clonotype was detected a few times. The gene calls are TRBV5-1 and TRBJ2-3; TRBD1 is a possible D gene (5 bases). The CDR3 extends over 14 amino acids. Germline lookup yields CDR1 SGHRS and CDR2 YFSETQ. The ends were cut back, 3 bases at V and 3 bases at J, with 11 bases in the middle. The CDR3: CASSWGSRTDTQYF. CDR3 sequence (DNA): TGCGCCAGCAGCTGGGGCAGTCGGACAGATACGCAGTATTTT.

This clonotype showed up just a few times. The J gene is TRBJ2-5, the V gene TRBV11-2; either TRBD1 or TRBD2 may fit D (5 bases each). The CDR3 has 15 residues. With 2 bases removed from V and 1 base from J, the gap between germline ends came to 11 bases. Germline lookup yields CDR1 SGHAT and CDR2 FQNNGV. The CDR3 DNA reads as TGTGCCAGCAGCTTAACCGGGGCCGTCCAAGAGACCCAGTACTTC. Translating it yields CASSLTGAVQETQYF.

This clonotype was picked up a small number of times. V gene TRBV12-3 or TRBV12-4 combines with J gene TRBJ2-4; 14 bases map to TRBD2. The J segment lost 9 bases and the V segment lost 6 bases, leaving 10 bases of the junction unmatched. This CDR3 region has 16 residues. CDR3 sequence (DNA): TGTGCCAGCAGCGGGACGACTAGCGGGAGGGCCGGCATTCAGTACTTC. Its translation: CASSGTTSGRAGIQYF.

The chain couples TRBV20-1 to TRBJ2-1; D assignment may be TRBD1 or TRBD2 (5 bases each). The end of the DNA aligns better with TRBJ2-7, so the J call may be wrong. This CDR3 has 14 amino acids. Germline loops: CDR1 DFQATT, CDR2 SNEGSKA (reference sequence). CDR3 sequence: CSAARDGSYNEQYF. CDR3 sequence (DNA): TGCAGTGCTGCACGGGACGGTTCCTACAATGAGCAGTACTTC.

This clonotype was seen more than once but under ten times. The V call is TRBV9, the J call TRBJ1-1; D is undetermined. Trimming stripped 0 bases from V and 0 bases from J, with 9 bases between. Germline values: CDR1 SGDLS, CDR2 YYNGEE. This CDR3 comprises 15 residues. CDR3 in DNA: TGTGCCAGCAGCGTAGACCGTCGCATGAACACTGAAGCTTTCTTT. Its translation: CASSVDRRMNTEAFF.

The V call is TRBV18, the J call TRBJ2-1; 9 bases match TRBD1. The J segment lost 4 bases and the V segment lost 2 bases, leaving 9 bases of the junction unmatched. The CDR3 covers 17 residues. From germline, CDR1 is KGHSH and CDR2 LQKENI. The CDR3 loop reads CASSPNPPGQGYNEQFF. For the CDR3, the DNA is TGTGCCAGCTCACCAAACCCCCCGGGACAGGGATACAATGAGCAGTTCTTC. The whole variable domain, filled in from reference TRBV18 and TRBJ2-1, reads NAGVMQNPRHLVRRRGQEARLRCSPMKGHSHVYWYRQLPEEGLKFMVYLQKENIIDESGMPKERFSAEFPKEGPSILRIQQVVRGDSAAYFCASSPNPPGQGYNEQFFGPGTRLTVL.

CDR3 nucleotides: TGTGCCATCAGTGACGGGGGGAGGGCCAATGAGCAGTTCTTC. Translated: CAISDGGRANEQFF. This chain connects TRBV10-3 to TRBJ2-1, with 7 bases that match TRBD2. The CDR3 length is 14 residues. From germline, CDR1 is ENHRY and CDR2 SYGVKD. After removal of 3 bases from V and 6 bases from J, the junction contained 5 bases not matched to a gene.

A few counts support this clonotype. This chain joins TRBV24-1 and TRBJ2-1, with 7 bases matching TRBD2. Trimming removed 7 bases from V and 5 bases from J; junction bases left unmatched: 7. The CDR3 is 14 residues long. Looked up from germline, CDR1 is KGHDR and CDR2 is SFDVKD. The CDR3 DNA reads TGTGCCACCAGCCCGGGACTACCGAACAATGAGCAGTTCTTC. Translated, it gives CATSPGLPNNEQFF.

The V and J genes are TRBV11-2 and TRBJ2-1, with D perhaps matching TRBD1 or TRBD2 (5 bases each). V was pared by 1 base and J by 8 bases, with 12 bases between. The CDR3 spans 14 residues. Germline V gives CDR1 SGHAT, CDR2 FQNNGV. CDR3 in amino acids: CASSLGVRDDEQFF. In nucleotides, the CDR3 is TGTGCCAGCAGCTTAGGTGTCAGGGACGATGAGCAGTTCTTC.